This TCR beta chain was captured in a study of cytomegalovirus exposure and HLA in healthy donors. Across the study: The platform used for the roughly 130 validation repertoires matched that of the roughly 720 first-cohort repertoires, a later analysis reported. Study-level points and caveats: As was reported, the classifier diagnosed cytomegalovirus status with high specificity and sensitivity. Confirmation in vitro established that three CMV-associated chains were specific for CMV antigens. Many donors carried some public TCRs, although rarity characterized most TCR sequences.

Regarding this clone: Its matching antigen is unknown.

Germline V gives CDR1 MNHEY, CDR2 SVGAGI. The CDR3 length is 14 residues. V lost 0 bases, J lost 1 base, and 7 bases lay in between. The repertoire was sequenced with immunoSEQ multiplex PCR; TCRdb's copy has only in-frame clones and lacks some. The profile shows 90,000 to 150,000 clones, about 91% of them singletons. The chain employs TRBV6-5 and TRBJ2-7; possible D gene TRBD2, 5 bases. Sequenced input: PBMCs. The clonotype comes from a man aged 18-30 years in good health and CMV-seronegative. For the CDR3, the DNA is TGTGCCAGCAGTTACTCGAGGGATTCCTACGAGCAGTACTTC. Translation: CASSYSRDSYEQYF.